This T cell receptor (beta chain) originates from a study of T cell responses to AZD1222 COVID-19 vaccine. Overall study context: Second-dose schedules of about 4 or about 12 weeks were combined. Study outcomes and limitations: Spike was spanned by vaccine-associated CD4 TCRs, with dominance at 160-218 and 743-854. Nearly half of spike-specific TCRs reportedly go after variant regions that carry no mutations. Most donors were white British, females outnumbered males, and clonal diversity was possibly underestimated.

Libraries were prepared by immunoSEQ multiplex PCR; TCRdb keeps only in-frame clonotypes and omits some of them. Seen here are roughly 250,000 clones, more than 80% observed once, and the top ten hold 0.5% to 0.7%. The V end was cut by 1 base, the J end by 4 bases, with 11 bases between. This CDR3 contains 15 residues. CDR1 is SEHNR and CDR2 is FQNEAQ in the germline V gene (reference sequence). Note on this clone: Antigen specificity is unknown.

The sequence was collected from an adult in good health. The V gene is TRBV7-9, the J gene TRBJ1-5; tentative D call: TRBD1 (6 bases). The sequenced sample was peripheral blood, obtained on day 0 of AZD1222 vaccination. DNA for the CDR3: TGTGCCAGCAGCTTAGAGGGGGTGGTAAATCAGCCCCAGCATTTT. It encodes CASSLEGVVNQPQHF.